Listed here are 11 T cell receptor beta chains from one sample, sequenced in a study of blood T cell repertoires in COVID-19. The protocol was immunoSEQ multiplex PCR, while the TCRdb copy is restricted to in-frame clones and leaves out a portion. Among around 310,000 clones, 85% to 90% were seen once, and the ten largest hold about 8.4%. Sequencing was done on a sample of PBMCs or T cells enriched from blood (not recorded which). These receptor sequences come from a woman aged 25-40 years who had recovered from COVID-19.

V gene TRBV28 combines with J gene TRBJ2-7, with 11 bases lining up with TRBD1. V lost 3 bases and J lost 8; bases outside the gene matches: 12. The germline V gene has CDR1 MDHEN and CDR2 SYDVKM. This CDR3 has 16 residues. The CDR3 DNA sequence: TGTGCCAGCAGTTTCCGGGACAGGGGGATCCTTGAAAAGCAGTACTTC. It codes for CASSFRDRGILEKQYF. Based on the CDR3 plus reference TRBV28 and TRBJ2-7, the full variable domain is DVKVTQSSRYLVKRTGEKVFLECVQDMDHENMFWYRQDPGLGLRLIYFSYDVKMKEKGDIPEGYSVSREKKERFSLILESASTNQTSMYLCASSFRDRGILEKQYFGPGTRLTVT.

The gene calls are TRBV19 and TRBJ2-3, with 7 bases that match TRBD2. Per germline, CDR1 LNHDA and CDR2 SQIVND (reference sequence). V was clipped by 8 bases and J by 1 base; unmatched bases: 9. There are 15 residues in the CDR3. The DNA for the CDR3 is TGTGCCAGTCGAAGGAAGGGAGGGGGCACAGATACGCAGTATTTT. This sequence encodes CASRRKGGGTDTQYF.

The gene calls are TRBV4-1 and TRBJ2-5; no clear D. Germline V gene sequence: CDR1 MGHRA, CDR2 YSYEKL. This CDR3 is built from 14 residues. V shed 0 bases and J shed 8 bases, with 13 bases lying between them. The CDR3 is CASSQDSSRGTQYF. The CDR3 coding sequence is TGCGCCAGCAGCCAAGATTCCTCCCGCGGTACCCAGTACTTC.

The rearrangement joins TRBV5-1 to TRBJ1-3, with TRBD1 as a possible D gene (5 bases). The length of the CDR3 is 14 residues. Germline-derived CDR1 and CDR2 are SGHRS and YFSETQ. Between the trimmed V and J ends, which lost 0 bases and 8 bases, there was a span of 12 bases. The DNA of the CDR3 is TGCGCCAGCAGCTTGGCCTTGCAAGGGGACACCATATATTTT. Protein product: CASSLALQGDTIYF.

V gene TRBV28 combines with J gene TRBJ1-5; a weak D match, TRBD1 (5 bases). The V gene's germline CDR1 is MDHEN and CDR2 SYDVKM. The V gene lost 4 bases and the J gene lost 4 bases, with 17 bases spanning the gap. The CDR3 sequence is 16 residues long. CDR3 DNA sequence: TGTGCCAGCAGTTCCCCCGGGGGGGAGGGTAATCAGCCCCAGCATTTT. It specifies CASSSPGGEGNQPQHF.

V usage is TRBV6-5 and J usage is TRBJ2-3; tentative D call: TRBD1 (6 bases). This CDR3 is 15 amino acids long. Germline V gene data show CDR1 as MNHEY and CDR2 as SVGAGI. V lost 6 bases, J lost 3 bases, and 16 bases lay in between. CDR3 amino acids: CASSPQGRRTDTQYF. The CDR3 DNA reads TGTGCCAGCAGCCCACAGGGACGTCGAACAGATACGCAGTATTTT.

The V and J genes are TRBV11-3 and TRBJ2-7, with TRBD1 identical over 10 bases. The germline V gene encodes CDR1 SGHNT and CDR2 YENEEA. The CDR3 covers 16 residues. With 4 bases clipped from V and 6 bases from J, the junction kept 12 bases outside the gene matches. The CDR3 spells CASSSAGGQGFREQYF. The CDR3 DNA follows: TGTGCCAGCAGCTCCGCGGGGGGACAGGGGTTTCGCGAGCAGTACTTC.

This clone was found once. The V call is TRBV4-1, the J call TRBJ1-2; 7 bases match TRBD1. The length of the CDR3 is 17 residues. The V gene end was trimmed by 2 bases and the J gene end by 6 bases; junction bases not matched to a gene: 15. The germline gives CDR1 MGHRA, CDR2 YSYEKL. The CDR3 sequence is CASSQSTTGFLVHGYTF. The DNA for the CDR3 is TGCGCCAGCAGCCAATCTACGACAGGGTTTCTGGTACATGGCTACACCTTC.

V is TRBV3-1 (or the pseudogene TRBV3-2) and J is TRBJ1-1; D is perhaps TRBD1 (5 bases). V was clipped by 9 bases and J by 5 bases, with 13 bases between them. The germline CDR1 and CDR2 sequences are LGHDT and YNNKEL (reference sequence). There are 12 residues in the CDR3. The CDR3 DNA sequence: TGTGCCAGGACCCACCAGGGAACTGAAGCTTTCTTT. This gives the protein CARTHQGTEAFF.

J is TRBJ1-1 and V is TRBV19; D call uncertain. The CDR3 length is 15 residues. V was shortened by 7 bases and J by 8 bases, with 23 bases between the two germline ends. Per germline, CDR1 LNHDA and CDR2 SQIVND (reference sequence). The CDR3 here is CASKIVTQGPGEAFF. As DNA, the CDR3 is TGTGCCAGTAAAATCGTGACTCAAGGGCCGGGAGAAGCTTTCTTT. The full variable domain, with the rest looked up from reference TRBV19 and TRBJ1-1, is DGGITQSPKYLFRKEGQNVTLSCEQNLNHDAMYWYRQDPGQGLRLIYYSQIVNDFQKGDIAEGYSVSREKKESFPLTVTSAQKNPTAFYLCASKIVTQGPGEAFFGQGTRLTVV.

The V and J genes are TRBV28 and TRBJ1-2; D not resolved. Per germline, CDR1 MDHEN and CDR2 SYDVKM. This CDR3 has 14 residues. Trimming removed 2 bases at V and 5 bases at J, with 12 bases between. The CDR3 region is CASSLRPWRYGYTF. In DNA, the CDR3 is TGTGCCAGCAGTTTAAGACCCTGGAGGTATGGCTACACCTTC.